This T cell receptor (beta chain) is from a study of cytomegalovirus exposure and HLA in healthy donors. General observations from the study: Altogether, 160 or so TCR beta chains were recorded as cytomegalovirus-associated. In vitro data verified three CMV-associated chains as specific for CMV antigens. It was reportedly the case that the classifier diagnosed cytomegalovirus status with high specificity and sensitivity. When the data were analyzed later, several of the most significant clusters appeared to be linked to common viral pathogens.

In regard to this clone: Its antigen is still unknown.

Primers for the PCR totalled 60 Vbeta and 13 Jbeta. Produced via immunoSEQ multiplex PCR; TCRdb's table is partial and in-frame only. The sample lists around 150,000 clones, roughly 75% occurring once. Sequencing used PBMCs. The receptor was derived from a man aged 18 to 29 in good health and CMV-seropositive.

The CDR3 bases are TGTGCCAGCTCACCACTGCAGGGGGCAACCTACGAGCAGTACTTC. It translates to CASSPLQGATYEQYF. V usage is TRBV18 and J usage is TRBJ2-7, with 8 bases aligning to TRBD1. Germline CDR1 KGHSH, CDR2 LQKENI. This CDR3 contains 15 residues. With V trimmed by 1 base and J by 2 bases, 4 bases remained unmatched. The full variable domain, in which reference TRBV18 and TRBJ2-7 provide the parts outside the CDR3, is NAGVMQNPRHLVRRRGQEARLRCSPMKGHSHVYWYRQLPEEGLKFMVYLQKENIIDESGMPKERFSAEFPKEGPSILRIQQVVRGDSAAYFCASSPLQGATYEQYFGPGTRLTVT.